The present entry profiles one T cell receptor (beta chain) with its context. Antigen specificity is unknown. V shed 5 bases and J shed 7 bases, with 12 bases lying between them. The CDR3 covers 13 residues. The germline V gene encodes CDR1 MNHEY and CDR2 SVGAGI. This sample was included in a study of regulatory dendritic cells for organ transplantation. Sorted subsets were CFSE-labeled and cultured roughly 5 days with allogeneic dendritic cells. Sequencing was performed with immunoSEQ multiplex PCR; in TCRdb, only in-frame clones are kept and a portion is missing. Found here are fewer than 25,000 clones, over 75% of them singletons; the top ten hold roughly 0.26%.

Input material: naive CD4+ T cells from blood cultured with dendritic cells. Specified subset: CD45RA+ naive T cells. The chain links TRBV6-5 to TRBJ1-5; D not certain. This clonotype originated in a human donor in good health. The CDR3 region has the DNA TGTGCCAGCAGTCGGACGTCGGAACAGCCCCAGCATTTT. Amino acid sequence: CASSRTSEQPQHF.